The next 17 T cell receptor beta chains were all read from a single sample in a study of blood T cell repertoires in COVID-19. Repertoires were generated with immunoSEQ multiplex PCR, while TCRdb's copy carries only in-frame clones and drops some. Among approximately 74,000 clones, 85% to 95% were seen once, and the ten largest hold 4.5% to 6%. Sequencing used peripheral blood. Source of these receptors: a woman aged 55-70 years with active COVID-19.

The chain joins TRBV5-1 to TRBJ2-1, with D uncertain. This CDR3 has 16 amino acids. V gave up 2 bases and J gave up 0 bases, with 12 bases separating them. Germline values: CDR1 SGHRS, CDR2 YFSETQ. The CDR3 spells CASSLSTPSSYNEQFF. The CDR3 DNA reads TGCGCCAGCAGCTTAAGTACCCCTAGCTCCTACAATGAGCAGTTCTTC.

The rearrangement joins TRBV10-3 to TRBJ1-2; 7 bases line up with TRBD1. Germline V gene lookup returns CDR1 ENHRY and CDR2 SYGVKD. This CDR3 is 14 amino acids long. After removal of 6 bases from V and 2 bases from J, the junction contained 6 bases not matched to a gene. The CDR3 loop reads CAISPRDSNYGYTF. CDR3 DNA: TGTGCCATCAGCCCCCGGGACAGCAACTATGGCTACACCTTC.

CDR3 sequence reads: CASRVNWGGYQPQHF. In DNA, the CDR3 is TGTGCCAGCAGGGTCAATTGGGGGGGATATCAGCCCCAGCATTTT. The J gene is TRBJ1-5, the V gene TRBV28, with a weak D call TRBD1 (5 bases). The CDR3 is 15 residues long. V lost 6 bases and J 5 bases, leaving 17 bases between the germline ends. Per the germline V gene, CDR1 is MDHEN and CDR2 is SYDVKM.

The chain is built from TRBV2 and TRBJ1-2, with 7 bases identical to TRBD1. Germline V gene lookup returns CDR1 SNHLY and CDR2 FYNNEI. CDR3 length: 14 amino acids. After removal of 0 bases from V and 8 bases from J, the junction contained 6 bases not matched to a gene. CDR3 DNA: TGTGCCAGCAGTGAAGCGGTCCAGGGGGAGGGCTACACCTTC. The encoded protein is CASSEAVQGEGYTF.

The rearrangement links TRBV6-5 to TRBJ2-1, with 9 bases fitting TRBD2. Germline CDR1 is MNHEY and CDR2 is SVGAGI. Losses at the gene ends were 6 bases for V and 9 bases for J; bases not matched to a gene: 9. The CDR3 sequence is 14 residues long. Here the CDR3 DNA reads TGTGCCAGCAGCGCAAGCGGGAGGACGGTTGAGCAGTTCTTC. Its protein is CASSASGRTVEQFF.

The rearrangement joins TRBV29-1 to TRBJ1-2; maybe TRBD1 (6 bases). The V end was cut by 7 bases, the J end by 8 bases, with 20 bases between. This CDR3 has 13 residues. Per the germline V gene, CDR1 is SQVTM and CDR2 is ANQGSEA. The CDR3 DNA sequence: TGCAGCGCCCCCCTCGGGGGGCAGCAAGGCTACACCTTC. This encodes CSAPLGGQQGYTF.

The V and J genes are TRBV18 and TRBJ1-4; 9 bases are shared with TRBD1. The CDR3 covers 13 residues. V gave up 8 bases and J gave up 8 bases; unmatched junction bases: 6. Germline CDR1 KGHSH, CDR2 LQKENI. The CDR3 protein is CASRGQGNEKLFF. Here the CDR3 DNA reads TGTGCCAGCCGCGGACAGGGGAACGAAAAACTGTTTTTT.

V gene TRBV15 combines with J gene TRBJ2-2, with TRBD1 matching over 8 bases. CDR1 LNHNV and CDR2 YYDKDF come from the germline V gene (reference sequence). With V trimmed by 3 bases and J by 15 bases, 15 bases remained unmatched. CDR3 length: 15 residues. The CDR3 coding sequence is TGTGCCACCAGCAGTACTTTGGACAGGGCTGTTCAGGTGTTTTTT. This gives the protein CATSSTLDRAVQVFF.

This chain joins TRBV5-1 and TRBJ2-3, with D tentatively TRBD1 (5 bases). CDR1 SGHRS and CDR2 YFSETQ come from the germline V gene. The CDR3 loop spans 14 amino acids. V lost 6 bases, J lost 3 bases, and 14 bases lay in between. CDR3 DNA sequence: TGCGCCAGCAATTCTGTGGGGCGTACAGATACGCAGTATTTT. This encodes CASNSVGRTDTQYF.

The chain joins TRBV4-1 to TRBJ2-5, with no clear D. The CDR3 is made up of 15 amino acids. Germline values: CDR1 MGHRA, CDR2 YSYEKL. Trimming removed 1 base at V and 2 bases at J, with 11 bases between. CDR3 bases: TGCGCCAGCAGCCAAGTATTGGCGGCACAAGAGACCCAGTACTTC. Protein sequence: CASSQVLAAQETQYF.

The rearrangement links TRBV7-2 to TRBJ2-3; D perhaps matches TRBD2 (6 bases). Germline V gene data show CDR1 as SGHTA and CDR2 as FQGNSA. Trimming removed 0 bases from V and 1 base from J, with 11 bases in between. CDR3 length: 16 amino acids. CDR3 residues: CASSLAEGWGTDTQYF. DNA of the CDR3: TGTGCCAGCAGCTTAGCGGAGGGCTGGGGCACAGATACGCAGTATTTT.

The J gene is TRBJ2-7, the V gene TRBV12-3 or TRBV12-4; the D is unclear. Trimming cost V 5 bases and J 3 bases, with 8 bases left between them. CDR3 length equals 12 residues. The CDR3: CASSPGLYEQYF. The CDR3 DNA reads as TGTGCCAGCAGTCCCGGTCTCTACGAGCAGTACTTC.

The chain recombines TRBV6-5 with TRBJ1-1; TRBD1 matches 8 bases. There are 15 residues in the CDR3. CDR1 and CDR2 (germline): MNHEY, SVGAGI. Trimming removed 4 bases from V and 5 bases from J; junction bases left unmatched: 9. The CDR3 sequence is CASSSSDRAWTEAFF. The CDR3 region has the DNA TGTGCCAGCAGTTCCTCGGACAGGGCTTGGACTGAAGCTTTCTTT.

The V call is TRBV24-1, the J call TRBJ1-4, with D uncertain. The length of the CDR3 is 13 residues. V lost 9 bases, J lost 1 base, and 8 bases lay in between. Germline V gene data show CDR1 as KGHDR and CDR2 as SFDVKD. This chain's CDR3 is CATSGGTNEKLFF. Written as DNA, the CDR3 is TGTGCCACCTCAGGAGGAACTAATGAAAAACTGTTTTTT.

The chain links TRBV27 to TRBJ1-4; weak D call: TRBD1 (5 bases). The CDR3 contains 14 residues. Trimming cost V 4 bases and J 5 bases, with 11 bases left between them. Germline-derived CDR1 and CDR2 are MNHEY and SMNVEV (reference sequence). The CDR3 loop is CASSWGRGNEKLFF. The CDR3 nucleotides read TGTGCCAGCAGTTGGGGCCGAGGAAATGAAAAACTGTTTTTT.

This chain connects TRBV3-1 (or the pseudogene TRBV3-2) to TRBJ2-5; D gene uncertain. Trimming stripped 1 base from V and 6 bases from J, with 18 bases between. CDR1 and CDR2 from the germline V gene are LGHDT and YNNKEL (reference sequence). The CDR3 is 16 amino acids. The CDR3: CASSQVPSSNRKTQYF. The CDR3 nucleotides read TGTGCCAGCAGCCAAGTTCCCAGTTCCAACCGAAAGACCCAGTACTTC.

This sequence joins TRBV13 and TRBJ2-7; TRBD1 agrees at 7 bases. V was clipped by 4 bases and J by 5 bases; unmatched bases: 20. The length of the CDR3 is 18 residues. CDR1 is PRHDT, CDR2 FYEKMQ, per germline (reference sequence). CDR3 loop: CASSSTDGDSQRSHEQYF. The DNA of the CDR3 is TGTGCCAGCAGCTCAACAGACGGGGACAGCCAAAGATCCCACGAGCAGTACTTC.